The sequence of this T cell receptor (beta chain) was determined in a study of shared clonotypes between healthy human individuals (dated by TCRdb to 2018 to 2020). Background on the whole study: The cohort included three men and a couple of women between 18 and 49 years of age. Per donor, three plates each were used for CD4 naive and CD4 memory, two for CD8 naive, and one for CD8 memory. To estimate repertoire size and how much clonotype sharing occurs between individuals, the study deeply sequenced the blood TCR repertoires of 4 to 6 healthy adults. Different laboratories and diverse techniques were used to prepare libraries and sequence TCR repertoires, to increase sequencing depth and limit assay-specific biases. Leukapheresis yielded between about 0.9 and 10 billion PBMCs per donor. Overall results and qualifications from the work: Rarefaction of sorted-subset datasets indicated incomplete sequencing despite the large sequencing depth. Naive subsets generally had larger estimated clonotype richness than memory subsets did. Based on pairwise subsampling, the degree of clonotype sharing among donors was expected to be affected by sequencing depth. The genetic and exposure-history diversity represented was limited by the small number of donors. Compared with non-shared clonotypes, the clonotypes found in all four sorted-subset donors had higher generation probabilities. Across a few donors, approximately 4.9% of naive CD4, approximately 3.6% of naive CD8, around 2.5% of memory CD4, and around 0.4% of memory CD8 clonotypes were shared. Only blood was sampled, and tissue TCR repertoires likely differ from those in blood.

Using the deep immunoSEQ assay, multiplex PCR amplified TCR CDR3 regions from genomic DNA. For each cell subset, the extracted genomic DNA was distributed evenly across all wells of several immunoSEQ 96-well plates, and each plate served as one replicate. For sorted subsets, each replicate PCR was loaded with roughly 190 ng genomic DNA, equivalent to 25,000 to 35,000 T cell genomes. Purified libraries were measured with a Qubit 3.0 fluorometer, size-checked on a Bioanalyzer 2100, and measured again with the KAPA Library Quantification kit. Every immunoSEQ 96-well plate was sequenced on a dedicated single-read 150-cycle Illumina NextSeq 550 flow cell. The authors processed their data as follows. The immunoSEQ output contained only junctional sequences without quality scores, so filtering could not match that applied to full-length reads. To assign V/J genes and CDR3, sequences were annotated using PyIR, a Python wrapper for IgBLAST v1.9, with IMGT germline references. Reads were filtered out if the reads had weak V/J assignments (E-value above 1e-6), no CDR3, stop codons, out-of-frame junctions, or ambiguous translated residues. V3J clonotypes were defined by identical inferred V gene, J gene, and CDR3 amino acid sequence. To compute the percentage overlap between repertoires, the number of shared unique clonotypes was divided by the size of the smaller repertoire. Richness of each repertoire was evaluated using RTK rarefaction, the Chao1 estimator, and Recon v2.1 estimates of unobserved clonotypes. For all TCRbeta clonotypes obtained by the gDNA method from a few donors, generation probabilities were computed with OLGA. Imported from immuneACCESS, the table was reduced by TCRdb to in-frame sequences with V and J called. These copies leave out some clones; in studies compared against another copy, an unresolved V gene accounts for under half, and the cause of the remainder is not known. The V and J calls and the clone size are those of that table, but D and trimming were determined from the DNA. The sample table records about 2.2 million clones; about 93% of these occur just once. Over 1.5% of the sample is taken by the ten largest.

CD8 naive samples consisted of CD45RO-negative cells that were positively selected for CCR7, yielding a CD45RA+CCR7+ population without TemRA cells. Healthy HIV-negative adults with no recently reported acute infections or vaccinations were included as donors. Every donor was a Caucasian adult residing in Nashville, Tennessee, USA. Blood was obtained by leukapheresis, after which PBMCs were separated by Ficoll-Histopaque density gradient centrifugation and cryopreserved in liquid nitrogen vapor phase. Analytical flow cytometry was used to check the purity and quantity of every magnetically sorted T cell population. Each sorted fraction had its genomic DNA isolated and then quantified by UV absorbance on a Nanodrop 2000c. Regarding this clone: No antigen is known for it. Nothing much larger sits one base from this clone, and base qualities are not available.

Sequencing input: naive CD8+ T cells from PBMCs. This sample's cell subset or site label indicates: CD45RA+CCR7+. The receptor was isolated from a man younger than 35 in good health. Some clones in this sample may be carry-over from other donors' samples.

CDR3 loop: CASSEIAWNEQFF. The base sequence is TGTGCCAGCAGTGAAATCGCGTGGAATGAGCAGTTCTTC. The chain joins TRBV2 to TRBJ2-1, with the D gene call left open. Inclusive of the bounding cysteine and phenylalanine, the CDR3 is 13 residues long. The retained sequence is limited to the CDR3, 39 bases, with the frame set at the first base. According to the germline V gene, CDR1 reads SNHLY and CDR2 reads FYNNEI. V and J are truncated by 2 bases and 7 bases respectively, leaving an intervening sequence of 9 bases.